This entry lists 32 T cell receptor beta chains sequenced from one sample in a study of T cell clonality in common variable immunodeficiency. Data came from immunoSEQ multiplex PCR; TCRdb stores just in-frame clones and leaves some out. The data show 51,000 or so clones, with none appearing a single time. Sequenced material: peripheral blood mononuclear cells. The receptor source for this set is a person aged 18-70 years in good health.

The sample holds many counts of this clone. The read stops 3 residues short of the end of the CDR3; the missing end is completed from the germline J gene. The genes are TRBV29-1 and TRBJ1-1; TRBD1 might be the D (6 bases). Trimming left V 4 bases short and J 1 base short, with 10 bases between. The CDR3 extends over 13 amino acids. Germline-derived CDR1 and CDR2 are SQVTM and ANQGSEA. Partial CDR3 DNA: TGCAGCGTTGCCAAGACAGGGAACACTGAA. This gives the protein CSVAKTGNTE. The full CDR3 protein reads CSVAKTGNTEAFF.

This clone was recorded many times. CDR3 sequence: CSAPSGNRNNEQFF. The covered CDR3 bases are TGCAGTGCTCCTAGCGGGAACCGAAACAATGAG. This rearrangement joins TRBV20-1 to TRBJ2-1; the match to TRBD2 covers 9 bases. With the read ending 3 residues before the CDR3 end, the germline J gene is used to fill in that end. V was pared by 5 bases and J by 5 bases, with 7 bases of the junction left unmatched. The CDR3 sequence is 14 residues long. Germline lookup yields CDR1 DFQATT and CDR2 SNEGSKA (reference sequence).

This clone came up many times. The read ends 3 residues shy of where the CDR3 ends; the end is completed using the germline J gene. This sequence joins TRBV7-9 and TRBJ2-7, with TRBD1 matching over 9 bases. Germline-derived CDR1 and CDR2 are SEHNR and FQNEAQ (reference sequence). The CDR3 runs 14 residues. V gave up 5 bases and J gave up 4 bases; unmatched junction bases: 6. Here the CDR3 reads CASSPRQGGYEQYF. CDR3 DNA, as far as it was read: TGTGCCAGCAGCCCCAGACAGGGGGGATACGAG.

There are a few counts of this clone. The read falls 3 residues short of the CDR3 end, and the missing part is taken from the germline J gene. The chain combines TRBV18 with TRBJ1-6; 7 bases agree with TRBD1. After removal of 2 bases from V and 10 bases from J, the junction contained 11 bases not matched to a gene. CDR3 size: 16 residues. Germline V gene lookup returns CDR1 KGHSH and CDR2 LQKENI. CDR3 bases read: TGTGCCAGCTCACCAGATCCCGACAGGGTCAGGTCACCC. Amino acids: CASSPDPDRVRSP. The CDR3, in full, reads CASSPDPDRVRSPLHF. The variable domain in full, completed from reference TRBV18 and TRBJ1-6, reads NAGVMQNPRHLVRRRGQEARLRCSPMKGHSHVYWYRQLPEEGLKFMVYLQKENIIDESGMPKERFSAEFPKEGPSILRIQQVVRGDSAAYFCASSPDPDRVRSPLHFGNGTRLTVT.

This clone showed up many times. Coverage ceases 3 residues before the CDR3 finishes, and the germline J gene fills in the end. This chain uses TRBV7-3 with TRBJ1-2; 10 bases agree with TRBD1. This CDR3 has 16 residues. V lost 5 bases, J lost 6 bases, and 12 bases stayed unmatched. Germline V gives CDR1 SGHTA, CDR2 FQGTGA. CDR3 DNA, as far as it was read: TGTGCCAGCAGCGCTCAGGGACGGACAGGGGGAAATGGC. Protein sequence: CASSAQGRTGGNG. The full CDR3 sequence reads CASSAQGRTGGNGYTF.

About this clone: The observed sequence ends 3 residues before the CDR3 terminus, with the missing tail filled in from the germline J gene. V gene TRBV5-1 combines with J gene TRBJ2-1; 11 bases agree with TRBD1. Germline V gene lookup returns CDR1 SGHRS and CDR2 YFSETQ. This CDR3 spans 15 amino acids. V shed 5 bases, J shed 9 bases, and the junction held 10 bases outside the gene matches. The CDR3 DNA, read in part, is TGCGCCAGCAGTTCCCCGGGACAGGGGGTTTTTGAG. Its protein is CASSSPGQGVFE. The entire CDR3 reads CASSSPGQGVFEQFF. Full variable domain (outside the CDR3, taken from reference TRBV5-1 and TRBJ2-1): KAGVTQTPRYLIKTRGQQVTLSCSPISGHRSVSWYQQTPGQGLQFLFEYFSETQRNKGNFPGRFSGRQFSNSRSEMNVSTLELGDSALYLCASSSPGQGVFEQFFGPGTRLTVL.

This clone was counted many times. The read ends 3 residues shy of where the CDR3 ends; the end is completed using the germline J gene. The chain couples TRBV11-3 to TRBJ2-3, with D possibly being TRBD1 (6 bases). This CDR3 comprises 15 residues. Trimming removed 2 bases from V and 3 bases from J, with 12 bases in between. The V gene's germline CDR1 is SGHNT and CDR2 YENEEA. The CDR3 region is CASSLSDRWTDTQYF. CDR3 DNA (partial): TGTGCCAGCAGCTTATCTGACAGGTGGACAGATACG.

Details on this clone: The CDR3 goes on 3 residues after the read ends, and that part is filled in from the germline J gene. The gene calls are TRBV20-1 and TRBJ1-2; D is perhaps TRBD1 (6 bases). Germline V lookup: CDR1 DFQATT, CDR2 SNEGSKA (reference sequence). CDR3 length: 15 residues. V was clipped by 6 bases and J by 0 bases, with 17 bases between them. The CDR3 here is CSAPTGVMTNYGYTF. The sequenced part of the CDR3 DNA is TGCAGTGCGCCGACAGGCGTAATGACTAACTATGGC.

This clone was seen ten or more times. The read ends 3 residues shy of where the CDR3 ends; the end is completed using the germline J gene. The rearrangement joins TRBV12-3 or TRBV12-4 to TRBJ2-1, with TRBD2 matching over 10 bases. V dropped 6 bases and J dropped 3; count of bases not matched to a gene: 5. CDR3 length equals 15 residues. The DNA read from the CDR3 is TGTGCCAGCAGCCCTGGACTAGCGGACTACAATGAG. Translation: CASSPGLADYNE. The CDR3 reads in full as CASSPGLADYNEQFF.

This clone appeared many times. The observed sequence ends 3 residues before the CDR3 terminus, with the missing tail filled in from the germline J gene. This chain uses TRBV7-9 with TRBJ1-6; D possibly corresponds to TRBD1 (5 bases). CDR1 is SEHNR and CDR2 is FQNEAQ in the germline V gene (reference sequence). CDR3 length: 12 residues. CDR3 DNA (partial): TGTGCCAGCAGCTTGCGAGGGGTGACC. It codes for CASSLRGVT. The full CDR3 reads CASSLRGVTLHF.

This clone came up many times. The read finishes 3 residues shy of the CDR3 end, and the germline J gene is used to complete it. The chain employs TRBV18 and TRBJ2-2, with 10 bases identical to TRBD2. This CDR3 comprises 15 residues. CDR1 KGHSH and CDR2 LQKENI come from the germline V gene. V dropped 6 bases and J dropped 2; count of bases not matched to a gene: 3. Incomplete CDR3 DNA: TGTGCCAGCTCGCAGCGGGGGGGCAACACCGGGGAG. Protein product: CASSQRGGNTGE. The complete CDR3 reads CASSQRGGNTGELFF.

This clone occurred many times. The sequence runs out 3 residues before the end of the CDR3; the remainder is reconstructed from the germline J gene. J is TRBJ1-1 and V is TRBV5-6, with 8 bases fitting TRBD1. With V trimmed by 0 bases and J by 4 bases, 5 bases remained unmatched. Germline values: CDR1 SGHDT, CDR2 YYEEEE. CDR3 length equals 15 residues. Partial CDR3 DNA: TGTGCCAGCAGCTTGGGACAGGGGTTAGCCACTGAA. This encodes CASSLGQGLATE. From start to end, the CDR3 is CASSLGQGLATEAFF.

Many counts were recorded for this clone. The sequenced CDR3 bases are TGTGCCAGCAGCTTCCGGGACAGAGGGTCACCC. Translation gives CASSFRDRGSP. The complete CDR3 reads CASSFRDRGSPLHF. The chain carries TRBV7-3 and TRBJ1-6; 7 positions match TRBD1. Coverage ceases 3 residues before the CDR3 finishes, and the germline J gene fills in the end. The CDR3 runs 14 residues. Germline V gene lookup returns CDR1 SGHTA and CDR2 FQGTGA. Trimming removed 3 bases from V and 10 bases from J; junction bases left unmatched: 6. Full variable domain (missing parts from reference TRBV7-3 and TRBJ1-6): GAGVSQTPSNKVTEKGKYVELRCDPISGHTALYWYRQSLGQGPEFLIYFQGTGAADDSGLPNDRFFAVRPEGSVSTLKIQRTERGDSAVYLCASSFRDRGSPLHFGNGTRLTVT.

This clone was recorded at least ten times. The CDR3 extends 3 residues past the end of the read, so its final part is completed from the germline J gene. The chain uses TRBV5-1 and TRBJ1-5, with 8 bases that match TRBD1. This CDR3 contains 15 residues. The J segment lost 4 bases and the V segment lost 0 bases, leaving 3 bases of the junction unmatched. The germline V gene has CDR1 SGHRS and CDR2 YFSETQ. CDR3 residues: CASSLGQGFNQPQHF. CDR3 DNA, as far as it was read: TGCGCCAGCAGCTTGGGACAGGGGTTTAATCAGCCC.

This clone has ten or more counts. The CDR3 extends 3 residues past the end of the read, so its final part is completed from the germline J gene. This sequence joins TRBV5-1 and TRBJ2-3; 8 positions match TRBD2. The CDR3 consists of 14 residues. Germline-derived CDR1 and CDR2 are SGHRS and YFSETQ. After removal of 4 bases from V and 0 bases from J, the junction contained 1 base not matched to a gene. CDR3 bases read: TGCGCCAGCAGCATAGCGGGGAGCACAGATACG. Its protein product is CASSIAGSTDT. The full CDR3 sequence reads CASSIAGSTDTQYF.

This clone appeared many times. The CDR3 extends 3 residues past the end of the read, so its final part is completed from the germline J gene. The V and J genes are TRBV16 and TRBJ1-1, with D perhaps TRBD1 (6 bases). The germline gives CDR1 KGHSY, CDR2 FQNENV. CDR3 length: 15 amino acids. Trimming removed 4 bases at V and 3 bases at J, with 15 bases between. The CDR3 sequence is CASSPPGAGYTEAFF. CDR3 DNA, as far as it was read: TGTGCCAGCAGCCCGCCAGGGGCAGGGTACACTGAA.

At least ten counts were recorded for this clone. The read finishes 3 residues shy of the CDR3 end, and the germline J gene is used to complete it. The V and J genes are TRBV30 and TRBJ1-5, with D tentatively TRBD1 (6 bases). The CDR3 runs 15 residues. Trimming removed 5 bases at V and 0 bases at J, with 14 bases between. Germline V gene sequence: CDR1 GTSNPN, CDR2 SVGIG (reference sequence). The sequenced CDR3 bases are TGTGCCTGGTCCAGGGGTTCGGATAGCAATCAGCCC. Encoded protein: CAWSRGSDSNQP. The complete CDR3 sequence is CAWSRGSDSNQPQHF.

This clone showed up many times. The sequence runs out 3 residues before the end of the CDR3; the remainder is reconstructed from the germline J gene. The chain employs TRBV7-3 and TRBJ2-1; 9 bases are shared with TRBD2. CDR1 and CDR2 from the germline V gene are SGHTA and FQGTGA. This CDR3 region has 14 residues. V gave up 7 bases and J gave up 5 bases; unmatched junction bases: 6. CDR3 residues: CASMAGGRNNEQFF. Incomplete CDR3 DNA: TGTGCCAGCATGGCGGGAGGGCGAAACAATGAG.

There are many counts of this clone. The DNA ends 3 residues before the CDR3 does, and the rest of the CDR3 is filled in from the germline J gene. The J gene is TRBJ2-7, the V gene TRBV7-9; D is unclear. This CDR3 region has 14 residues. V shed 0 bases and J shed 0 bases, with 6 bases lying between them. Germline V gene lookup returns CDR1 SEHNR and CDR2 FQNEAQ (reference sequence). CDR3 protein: CASSLAGFSYEQYF. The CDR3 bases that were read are TGTGCCAGCAGCTTAGCAGGGTTCTCCTACGAG.

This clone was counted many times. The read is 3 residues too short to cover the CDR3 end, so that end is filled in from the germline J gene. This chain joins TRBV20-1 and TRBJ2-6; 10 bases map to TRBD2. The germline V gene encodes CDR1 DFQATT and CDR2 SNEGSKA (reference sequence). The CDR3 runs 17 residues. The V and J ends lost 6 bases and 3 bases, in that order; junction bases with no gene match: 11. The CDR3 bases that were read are TGCAGTGCCACCATCCTAGCGGGAGTGGTTGGGGCCAACGTC. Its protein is CSATILAGVVGANV. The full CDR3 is CSATILAGVVGANVLTF.

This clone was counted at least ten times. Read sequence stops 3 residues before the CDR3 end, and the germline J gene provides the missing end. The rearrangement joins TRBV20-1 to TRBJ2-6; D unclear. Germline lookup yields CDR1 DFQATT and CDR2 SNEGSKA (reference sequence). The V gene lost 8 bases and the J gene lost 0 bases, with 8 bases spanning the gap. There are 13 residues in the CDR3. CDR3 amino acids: CSYTHSGANVLTF. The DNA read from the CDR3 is TGCAGTTACACACACTCTGGGGCCAACGTC.

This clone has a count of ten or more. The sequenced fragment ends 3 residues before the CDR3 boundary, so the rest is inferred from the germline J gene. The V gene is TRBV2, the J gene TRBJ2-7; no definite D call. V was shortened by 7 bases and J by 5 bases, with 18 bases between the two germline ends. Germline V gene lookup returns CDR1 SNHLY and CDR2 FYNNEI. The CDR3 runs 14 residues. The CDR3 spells CASKAPEVYNEQYF. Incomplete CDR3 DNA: TGTGCCAGCAAGGCCCCCGAAGTGTATAACGAG.

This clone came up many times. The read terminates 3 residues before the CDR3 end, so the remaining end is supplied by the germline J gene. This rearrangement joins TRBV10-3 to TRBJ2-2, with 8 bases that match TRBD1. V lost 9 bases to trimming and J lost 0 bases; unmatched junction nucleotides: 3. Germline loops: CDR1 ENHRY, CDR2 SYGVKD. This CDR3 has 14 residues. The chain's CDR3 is CAMGDRSNTGELFF. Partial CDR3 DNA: TGTGCCATGGGGGACAGGTCGAACACCGGGGAG.

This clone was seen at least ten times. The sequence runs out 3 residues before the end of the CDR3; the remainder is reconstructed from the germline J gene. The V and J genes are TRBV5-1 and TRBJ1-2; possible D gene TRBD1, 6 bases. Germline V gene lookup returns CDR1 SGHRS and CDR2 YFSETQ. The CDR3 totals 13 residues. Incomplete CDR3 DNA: TGCGCCAGCAGCTTGGCAGGGGAGGAAGGC. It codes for CASSLAGEEG. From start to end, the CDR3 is CASSLAGEEGYTF.

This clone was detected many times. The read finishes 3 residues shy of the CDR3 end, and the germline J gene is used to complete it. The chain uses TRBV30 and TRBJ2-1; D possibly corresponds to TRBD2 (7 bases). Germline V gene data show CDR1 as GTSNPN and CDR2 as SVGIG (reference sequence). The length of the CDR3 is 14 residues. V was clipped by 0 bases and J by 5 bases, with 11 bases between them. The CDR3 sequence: CAWSVGGLDNEQFF. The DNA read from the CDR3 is TGTGCCTGGAGTGTCGGGGGGCTGGACAATGAG. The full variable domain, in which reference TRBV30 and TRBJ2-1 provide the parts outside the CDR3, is SQTIHQWPATLVQPVGSPLSLECTVEGTSNPNLYWYRQAAGRGLQLLFYSVGIGQISSEVPQNLSASRPQDRQFILSSKKLLLSDSGFYLCAWSVGGLDNEQFFGPGTRLTVL.

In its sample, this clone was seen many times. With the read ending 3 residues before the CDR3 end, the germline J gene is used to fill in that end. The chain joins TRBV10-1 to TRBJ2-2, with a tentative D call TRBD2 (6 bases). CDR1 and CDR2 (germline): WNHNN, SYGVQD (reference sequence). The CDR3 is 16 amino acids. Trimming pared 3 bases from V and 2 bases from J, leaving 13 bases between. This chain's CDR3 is CASSDGGATNTGELFF. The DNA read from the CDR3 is TGCGCCAGCAGTGACGGAGGGGCCACCAACACCGGGGAG.

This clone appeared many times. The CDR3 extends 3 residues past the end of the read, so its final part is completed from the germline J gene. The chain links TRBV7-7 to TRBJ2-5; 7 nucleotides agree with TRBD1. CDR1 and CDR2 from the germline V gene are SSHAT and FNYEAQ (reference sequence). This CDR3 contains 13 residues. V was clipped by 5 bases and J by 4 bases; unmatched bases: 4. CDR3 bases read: TGTGCCAGCAGCGTAAACAGGGGAGAGACC. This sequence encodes CASSVNRGET. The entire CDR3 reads CASSVNRGETQYF.

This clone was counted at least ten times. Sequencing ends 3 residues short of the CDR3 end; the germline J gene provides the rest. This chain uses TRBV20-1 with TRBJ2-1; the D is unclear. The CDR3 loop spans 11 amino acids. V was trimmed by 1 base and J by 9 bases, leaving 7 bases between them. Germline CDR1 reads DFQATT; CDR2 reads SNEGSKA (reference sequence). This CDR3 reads CSARVQGEQFF. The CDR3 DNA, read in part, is TGCAGTGCTAGAGTACAAGGTGAG.

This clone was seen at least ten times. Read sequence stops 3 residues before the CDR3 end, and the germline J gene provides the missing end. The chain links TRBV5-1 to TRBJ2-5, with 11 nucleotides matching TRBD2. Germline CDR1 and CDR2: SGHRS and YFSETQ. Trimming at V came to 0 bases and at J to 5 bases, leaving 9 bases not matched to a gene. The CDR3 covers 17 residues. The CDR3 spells CASSLAIAGGPWETQYF. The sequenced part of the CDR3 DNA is TGCGCCAGCAGCTTGGCAATAGCGGGAGGGCCGTGGGAGACC.

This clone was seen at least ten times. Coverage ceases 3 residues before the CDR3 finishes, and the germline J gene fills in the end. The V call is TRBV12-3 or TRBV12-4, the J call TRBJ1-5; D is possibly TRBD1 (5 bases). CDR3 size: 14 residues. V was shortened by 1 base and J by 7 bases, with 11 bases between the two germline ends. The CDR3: CASSLGRAGQPQHF. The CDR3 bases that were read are TGTGCCAGCAGTTTAGGCAGGGCTGGACAGCCC.

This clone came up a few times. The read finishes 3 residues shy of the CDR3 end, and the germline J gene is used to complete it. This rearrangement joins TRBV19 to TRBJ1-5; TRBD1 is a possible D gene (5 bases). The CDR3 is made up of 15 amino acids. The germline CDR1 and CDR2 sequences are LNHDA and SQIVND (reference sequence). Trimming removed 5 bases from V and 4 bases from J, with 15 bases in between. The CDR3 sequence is CASSWNRGQNQPQHF. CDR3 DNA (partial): TGTGCCAGTAGTTGGAACAGAGGACAAAATCAGCCC.

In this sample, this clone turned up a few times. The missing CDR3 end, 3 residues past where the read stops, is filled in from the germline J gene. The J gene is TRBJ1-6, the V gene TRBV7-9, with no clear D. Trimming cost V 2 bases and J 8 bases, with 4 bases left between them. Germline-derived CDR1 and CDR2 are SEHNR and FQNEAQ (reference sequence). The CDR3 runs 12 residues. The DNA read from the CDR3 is TGTGCCAGCAGCTTACCATATTCACCC. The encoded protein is CASSLPYSP. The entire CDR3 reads CASSLPYSPLHF.